This TCR beta chain was sequenced during a study of OX40 agonist ivuxolimab in advanced cancers. Sequencing used immunoSEQ multiplex PCR; TCRdb keeps in-frame clones, though not all of them. The data hold around 150,000 clones, with roughly 94% observed a single time. Whole-study results and caveats: Relatively little clonal expansion, among the lowest observed, appeared in partial responders at 0.1-3.0 mg/kg.

Patients were ineligible given autoimmune disease history or systemic immunosuppression. A remark on this clone: The antigen is not known.

The material sequenced was CD4+ or CD8+ T cells sorted from blood, taken in a trial of the OX40 agonist ivuxolimab. The clonotype was recovered from an adult with an advanced solid tumor such as melanoma, head and neck, liver or kidney cancer.

The CDR3 sequence is CASSQGGQGDEQYF. The DNA of the CDR3 is TGTGCCAGCAGCCAGGGGGGACAGGGAGACGAGCAGTACTTC. The chain is built from TRBV7-3 and TRBJ2-7; 9 nucleotides agree with TRBD1. Germline trimming cut 5 bases from V and 5 bases from J; bases unmatched to any gene: 7. Per germline, CDR1 SGHTA and CDR2 FQGTGA. CDR3 length: 14 amino acids. Variable domain in full (rest from reference TRBV7-3 and TRBJ2-7): GAGVSQTPSNKVTEKGKYVELRCDPISGHTALYWYRQSLGQGPEFLIYFQGTGAADDSGLPNDRFFAVRPEGSVSTLKIQRTERGDSAVYLCASSQGGQGDEQYFGPGTRLTVT.